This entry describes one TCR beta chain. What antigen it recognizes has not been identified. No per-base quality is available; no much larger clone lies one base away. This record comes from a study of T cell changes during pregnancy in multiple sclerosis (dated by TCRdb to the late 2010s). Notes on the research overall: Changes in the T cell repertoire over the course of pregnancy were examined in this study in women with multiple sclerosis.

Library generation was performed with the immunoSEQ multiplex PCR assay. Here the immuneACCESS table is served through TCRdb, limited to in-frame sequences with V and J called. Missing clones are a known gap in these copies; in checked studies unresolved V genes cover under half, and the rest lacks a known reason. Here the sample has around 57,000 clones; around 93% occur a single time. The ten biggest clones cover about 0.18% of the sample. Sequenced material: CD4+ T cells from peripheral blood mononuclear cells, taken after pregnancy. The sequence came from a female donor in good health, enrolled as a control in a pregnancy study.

The CDR3: CASSLAASGRQETQYF. The nucleotides are TGTGCCAGCAGCTTGGCGGCTAGCGGGCGGCAAGAGACCCAGTACTTC. The rearrangement combines TRBV5-5 with TRBJ2-5; TRBD2 fits 8 bases in the junction. The V end gives up 0 bases and the J end 2 bases, leaving 6 bases in the junction not matched to a gene. From its cysteine to its phenylalanine, the CDR3 spans 16 amino acids. The retained sequence is limited to the CDR3, 48 bases, with the frame set at the first base. The germline V gene encodes CDR1 SGHKS and CDR2 YYEKEE (reference sequence). Full variable domain (CDR3 extended with the reference TRBV5-5 and TRBJ2-5 proteins): DAGVTQSPTHLIKTRGQQVTLRCSPISGHKSVSWYQQVLGQGPQFIFQYYEKEERGRGNFPDRFSARQFPNYSSELNVNALLLGDSALYLCASSLAASGRQETQYFGPGTRLLVL.